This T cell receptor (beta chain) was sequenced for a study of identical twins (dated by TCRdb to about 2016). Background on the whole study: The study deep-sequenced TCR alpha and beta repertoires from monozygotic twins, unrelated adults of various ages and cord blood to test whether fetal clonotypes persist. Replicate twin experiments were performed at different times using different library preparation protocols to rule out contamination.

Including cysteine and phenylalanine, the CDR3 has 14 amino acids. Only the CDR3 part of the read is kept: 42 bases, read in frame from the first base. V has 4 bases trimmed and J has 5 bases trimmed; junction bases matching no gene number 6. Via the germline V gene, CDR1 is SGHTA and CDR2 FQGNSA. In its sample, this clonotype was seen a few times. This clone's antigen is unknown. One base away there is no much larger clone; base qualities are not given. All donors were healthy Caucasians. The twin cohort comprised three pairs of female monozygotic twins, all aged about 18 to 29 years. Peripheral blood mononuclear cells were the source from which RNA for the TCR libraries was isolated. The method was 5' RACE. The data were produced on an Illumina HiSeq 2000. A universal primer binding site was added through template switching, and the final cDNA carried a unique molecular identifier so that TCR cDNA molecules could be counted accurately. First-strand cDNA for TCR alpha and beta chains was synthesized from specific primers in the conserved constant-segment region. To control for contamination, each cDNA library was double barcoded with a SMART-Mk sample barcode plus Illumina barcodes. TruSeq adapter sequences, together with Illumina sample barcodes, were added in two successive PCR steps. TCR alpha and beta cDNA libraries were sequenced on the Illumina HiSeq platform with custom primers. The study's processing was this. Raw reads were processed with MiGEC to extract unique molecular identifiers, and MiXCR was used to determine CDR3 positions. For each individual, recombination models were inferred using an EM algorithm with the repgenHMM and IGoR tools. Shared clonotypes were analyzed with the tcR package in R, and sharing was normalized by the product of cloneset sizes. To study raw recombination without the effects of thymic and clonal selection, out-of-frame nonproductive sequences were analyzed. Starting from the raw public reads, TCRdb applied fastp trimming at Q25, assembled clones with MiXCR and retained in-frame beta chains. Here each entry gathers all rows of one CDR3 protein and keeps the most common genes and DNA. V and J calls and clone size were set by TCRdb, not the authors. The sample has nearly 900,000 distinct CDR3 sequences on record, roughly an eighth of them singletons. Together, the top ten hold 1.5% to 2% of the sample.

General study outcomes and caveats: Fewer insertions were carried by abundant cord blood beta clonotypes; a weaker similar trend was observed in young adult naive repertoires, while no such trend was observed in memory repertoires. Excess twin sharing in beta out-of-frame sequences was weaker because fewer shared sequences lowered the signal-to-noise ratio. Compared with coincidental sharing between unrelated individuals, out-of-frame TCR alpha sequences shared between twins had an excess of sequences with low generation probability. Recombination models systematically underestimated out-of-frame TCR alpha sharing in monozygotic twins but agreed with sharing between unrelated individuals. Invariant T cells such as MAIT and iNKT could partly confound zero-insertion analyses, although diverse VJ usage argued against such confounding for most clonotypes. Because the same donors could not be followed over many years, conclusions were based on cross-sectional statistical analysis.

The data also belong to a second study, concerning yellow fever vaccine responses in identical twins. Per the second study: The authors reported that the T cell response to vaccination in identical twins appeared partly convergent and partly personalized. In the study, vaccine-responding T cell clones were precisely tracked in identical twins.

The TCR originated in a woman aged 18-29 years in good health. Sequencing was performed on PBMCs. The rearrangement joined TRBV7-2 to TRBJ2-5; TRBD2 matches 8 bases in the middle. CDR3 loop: CASSSSGWGETQYF. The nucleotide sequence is TGTGCCAGCAGCTCTAGCGGGTGGGGGGAGACCCAGTACTTC.